This T cell receptor (beta chain) was found in a study of blood T cell repertoires in COVID-19. Measured with immunoSEQ multiplex PCR; TCRdb has only the in-frame clones, and not every one. Of approximately 200,000 clones in the sample, just under 90% were seen once. The germline V gene has CDR1 SGDLS and CDR2 YYNGEE. Deletions cut 4 bases from V and 7 bases from J, with 21 bases between. This CDR3 contains 16 residues. V gene TRBV9 combines with J gene TRBJ2-1; TRBD2 is a possible D gene (5 bases). The origin of this receptor is a man aged 30-40 years who had recovered from COVID-19. The sequenced sample consisted of PBMCs or T cells enriched from blood (not recorded which). The CDR3, as DNA: TGTGCCAGCAGCCCACCCGCGGGTGGGATCGGGAATGAGCAGTTCTTC. The encoded protein is CASSPPAGGIGNEQFF. The complete variable domain, with remaining parts taken from reference TRBV9 and TRBJ2-1, reads DSGVTQTPKHLITATGQRVTLRCSPRSGDLSVYWYQQSLDQGLQFLIQYYNGEERAKGNILERFSAQQFPDLHSELNLSSLELGDSALYFCASSPPAGGIGNEQFFGPGTRLTVL.